These T cell receptor beta chains were read from a single sample in a study of CD8 T cells in ankylosing spondylitis. One entry per CDR3 protein, called by TCRdb with MiXCR from the 5' RACE reads. The profile shows over 450,000 distinct CDR3 sequences, roughly 12% of them singletons. The specimen was blood, either unsorted or a sorted T cell fraction (not recorded which). All receptors come from a male donor with ankylosing spondylitis. Both conserved end residues are part of each CDR3. Each record gives: V gene, clone size, J gene, D gene, CDR3 DNA, CDR3 protein. D genes are given only for firm matches. Only some rows state a clone size, as once, few, many or a class for expanded clones.

>TRBV3-1|NA|TRBJ1-1|NA
TGTGCCAGCAGCCAAGATCAAGGGTATGCTTTCTTT
CASSQDQGYAFF
>TRBV2|few|TRBJ2-1|NA
TGTGCCGGAGGGCGCGATGAGCAGTTCTTC
CAGGRDEQFF
>TRBV4-1|NA|TRBJ2-1|NA
TGCGCCAGCAGCCAAGCGTCTCAGCTTACTGAGCAGTTCTTC
CASSQASQLTEQFF
>TRBV3-1|many|TRBJ1-1|NA
TGTGCCAGCAGCCCCGTGCAAGGGAGGACTGAAGCTTTCTTT
CASSPVQGRTEAFF
>TRBV18|NA|TRBJ2-3|NA
TGTGCCAGCTCCCCAGAGGCTAGCACAGATACGCAGTATTTT
CASSPEASTDTQYF
>TRBV20-1|few|TRBJ1-2|NA
TGCAGTGCTAGAGATACGGGGATAAGCTATGGCTACACCTTC
CSARDTGISYGYTF
>TRBV11-2|many|TRBJ2-5|TRBD1
TGTGCCAGCAGCTCGGACAGGGTACAGACCCAGTACTTC
CASSSDRVQTQYF
>TRBV10-2|NA|TRBJ2-3|NA
TGCGCCAGCAGTAGACCGCGCGAAGGCACAGATACGCAGTATTTT
CASSRPREGTDTQYF
>TRBV7-9|few|TRBJ2-1|TRBD2
TGTGCCAGCAGCTTAGGAGCGGGGAACTCCTACAATGAGCAGTTCTTC
CASSLGAGNSYNEQFF
>TRBV9|few|TRBJ2-3|TRBD2
TGTGCCAGCAGCGTAAGGAGCGGGAGTGGCCTTAGCACAGATACGCAGTATTTT
CASSVRSGSGLSTDTQYF
>TRBV7-2|NA|TRBJ2-1|NA
TGTGCCAGCAGCCTACCCCCAATTGAGAATGAGCAGTTCTTC
CASSLPPIENEQFF
>TRBV10-3|few|TRBJ1-2|NA
TGTGCCATCAGTGTAGACCCAGGGGACTATGGCTACACCTTC
CAISVDPGDYGYTF
>TRBV5-1|many|TRBJ2-7|TRBD2
TGCGCCAGCAGCTTGGGACTAGCGGACTCCTACGAGCAGTACTTC
CASSLGLADSYEQYF